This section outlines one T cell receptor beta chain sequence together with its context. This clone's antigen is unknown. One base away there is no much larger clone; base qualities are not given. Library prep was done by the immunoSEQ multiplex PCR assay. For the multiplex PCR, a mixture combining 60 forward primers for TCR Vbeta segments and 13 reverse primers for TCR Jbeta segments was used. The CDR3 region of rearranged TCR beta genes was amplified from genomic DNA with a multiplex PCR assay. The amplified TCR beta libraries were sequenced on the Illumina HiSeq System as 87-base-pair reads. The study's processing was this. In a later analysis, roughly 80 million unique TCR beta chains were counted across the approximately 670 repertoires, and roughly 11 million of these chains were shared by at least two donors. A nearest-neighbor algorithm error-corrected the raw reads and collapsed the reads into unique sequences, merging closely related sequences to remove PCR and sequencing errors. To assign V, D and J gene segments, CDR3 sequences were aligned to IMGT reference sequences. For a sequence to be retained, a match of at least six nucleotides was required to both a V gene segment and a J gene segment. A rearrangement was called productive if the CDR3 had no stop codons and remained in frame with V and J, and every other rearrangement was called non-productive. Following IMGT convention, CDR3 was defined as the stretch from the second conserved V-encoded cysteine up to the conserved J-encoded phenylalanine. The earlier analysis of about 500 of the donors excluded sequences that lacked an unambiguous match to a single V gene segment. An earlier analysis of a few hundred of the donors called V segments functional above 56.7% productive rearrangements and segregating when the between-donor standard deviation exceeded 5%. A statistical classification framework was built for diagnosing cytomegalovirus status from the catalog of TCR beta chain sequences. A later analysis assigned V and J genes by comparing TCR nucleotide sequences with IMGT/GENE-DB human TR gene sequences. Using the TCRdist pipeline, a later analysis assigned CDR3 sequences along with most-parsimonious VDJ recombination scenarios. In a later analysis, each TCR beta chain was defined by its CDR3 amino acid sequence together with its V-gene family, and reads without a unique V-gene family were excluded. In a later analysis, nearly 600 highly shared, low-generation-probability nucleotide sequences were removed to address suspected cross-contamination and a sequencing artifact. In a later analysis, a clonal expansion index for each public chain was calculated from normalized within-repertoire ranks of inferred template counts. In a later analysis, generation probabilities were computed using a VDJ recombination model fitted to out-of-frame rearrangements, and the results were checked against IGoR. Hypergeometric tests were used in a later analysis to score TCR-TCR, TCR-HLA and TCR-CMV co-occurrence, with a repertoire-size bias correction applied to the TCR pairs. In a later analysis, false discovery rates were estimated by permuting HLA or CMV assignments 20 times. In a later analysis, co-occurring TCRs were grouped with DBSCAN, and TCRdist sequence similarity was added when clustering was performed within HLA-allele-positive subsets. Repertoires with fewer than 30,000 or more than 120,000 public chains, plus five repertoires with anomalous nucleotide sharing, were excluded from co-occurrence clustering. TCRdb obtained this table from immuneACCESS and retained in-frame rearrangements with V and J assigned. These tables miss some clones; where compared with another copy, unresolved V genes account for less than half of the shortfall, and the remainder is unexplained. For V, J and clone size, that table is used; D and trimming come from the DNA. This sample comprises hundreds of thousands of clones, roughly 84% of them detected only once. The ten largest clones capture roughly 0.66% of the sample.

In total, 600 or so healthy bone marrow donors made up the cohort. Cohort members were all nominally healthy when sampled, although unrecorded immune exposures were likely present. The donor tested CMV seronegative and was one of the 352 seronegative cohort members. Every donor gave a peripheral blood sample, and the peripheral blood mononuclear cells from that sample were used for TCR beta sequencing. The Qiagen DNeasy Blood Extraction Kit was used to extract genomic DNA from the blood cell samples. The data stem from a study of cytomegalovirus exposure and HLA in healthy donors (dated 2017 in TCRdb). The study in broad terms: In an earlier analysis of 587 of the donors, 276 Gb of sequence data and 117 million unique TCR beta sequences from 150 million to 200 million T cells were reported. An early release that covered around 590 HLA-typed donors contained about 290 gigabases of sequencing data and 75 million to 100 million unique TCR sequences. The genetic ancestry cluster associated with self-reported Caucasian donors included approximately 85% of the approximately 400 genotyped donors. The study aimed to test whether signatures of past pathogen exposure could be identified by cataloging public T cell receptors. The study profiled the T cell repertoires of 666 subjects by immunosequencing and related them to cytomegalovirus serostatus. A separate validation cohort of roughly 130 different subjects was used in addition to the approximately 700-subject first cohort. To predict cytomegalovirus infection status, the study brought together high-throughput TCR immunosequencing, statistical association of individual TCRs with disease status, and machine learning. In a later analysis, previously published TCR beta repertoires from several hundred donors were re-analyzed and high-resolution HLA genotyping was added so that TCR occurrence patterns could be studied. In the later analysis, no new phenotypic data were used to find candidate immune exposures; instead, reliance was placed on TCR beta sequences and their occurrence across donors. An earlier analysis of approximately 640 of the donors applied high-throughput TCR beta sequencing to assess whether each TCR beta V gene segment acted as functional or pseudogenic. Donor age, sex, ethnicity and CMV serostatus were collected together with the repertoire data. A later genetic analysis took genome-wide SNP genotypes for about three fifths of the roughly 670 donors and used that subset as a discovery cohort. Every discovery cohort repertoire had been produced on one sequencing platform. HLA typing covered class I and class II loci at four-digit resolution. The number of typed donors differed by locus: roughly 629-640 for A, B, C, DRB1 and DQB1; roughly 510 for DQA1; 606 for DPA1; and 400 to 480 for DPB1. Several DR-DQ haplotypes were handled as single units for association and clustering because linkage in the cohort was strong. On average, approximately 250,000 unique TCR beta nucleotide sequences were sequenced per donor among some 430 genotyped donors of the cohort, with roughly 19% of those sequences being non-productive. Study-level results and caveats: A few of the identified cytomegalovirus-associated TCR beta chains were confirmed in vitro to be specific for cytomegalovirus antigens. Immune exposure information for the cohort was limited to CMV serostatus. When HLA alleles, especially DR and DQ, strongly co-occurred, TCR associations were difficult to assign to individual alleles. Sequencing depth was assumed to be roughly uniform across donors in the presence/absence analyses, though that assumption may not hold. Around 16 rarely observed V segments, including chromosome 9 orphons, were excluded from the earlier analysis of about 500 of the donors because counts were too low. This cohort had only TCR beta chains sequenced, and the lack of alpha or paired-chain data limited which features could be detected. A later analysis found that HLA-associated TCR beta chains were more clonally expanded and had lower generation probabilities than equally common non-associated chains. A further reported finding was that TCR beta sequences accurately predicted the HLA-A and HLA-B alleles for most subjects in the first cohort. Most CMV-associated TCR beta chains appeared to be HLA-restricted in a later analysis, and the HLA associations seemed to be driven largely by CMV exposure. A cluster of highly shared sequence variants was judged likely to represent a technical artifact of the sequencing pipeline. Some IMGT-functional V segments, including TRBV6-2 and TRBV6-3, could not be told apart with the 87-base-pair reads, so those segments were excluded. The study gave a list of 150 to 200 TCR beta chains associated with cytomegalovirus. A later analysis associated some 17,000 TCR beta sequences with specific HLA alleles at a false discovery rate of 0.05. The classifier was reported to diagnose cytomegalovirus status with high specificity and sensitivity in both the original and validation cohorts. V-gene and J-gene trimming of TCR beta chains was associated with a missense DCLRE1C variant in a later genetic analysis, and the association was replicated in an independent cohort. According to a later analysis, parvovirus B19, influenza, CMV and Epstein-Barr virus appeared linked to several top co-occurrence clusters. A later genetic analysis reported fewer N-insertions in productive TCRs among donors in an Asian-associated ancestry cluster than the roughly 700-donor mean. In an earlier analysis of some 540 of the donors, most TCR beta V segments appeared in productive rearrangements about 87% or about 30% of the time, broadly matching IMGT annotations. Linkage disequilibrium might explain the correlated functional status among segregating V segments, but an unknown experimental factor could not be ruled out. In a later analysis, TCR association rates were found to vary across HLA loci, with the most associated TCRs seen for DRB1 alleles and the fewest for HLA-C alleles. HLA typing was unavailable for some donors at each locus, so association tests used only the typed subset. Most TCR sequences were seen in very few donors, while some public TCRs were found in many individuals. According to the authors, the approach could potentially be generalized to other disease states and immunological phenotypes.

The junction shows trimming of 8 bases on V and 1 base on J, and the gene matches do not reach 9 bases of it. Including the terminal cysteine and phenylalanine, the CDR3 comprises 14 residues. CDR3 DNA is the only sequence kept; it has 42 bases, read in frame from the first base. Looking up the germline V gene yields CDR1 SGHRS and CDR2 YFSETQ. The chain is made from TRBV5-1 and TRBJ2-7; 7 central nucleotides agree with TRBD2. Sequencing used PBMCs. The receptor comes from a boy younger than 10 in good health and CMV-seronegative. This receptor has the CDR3 CARGDYSKSYEQYF. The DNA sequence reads TGCGCCAGGGGGGACTATTCAAAGTCCTACGAGCAGTACTTC.